The TCR beta chain under discussion was sequenced for a study of T cells in Graves' hyperthyroidism and ophthalmopathy. Germline values: CDR1 LNHNV, CDR2 YYDKDF (reference sequence). The V and J ends lost 1 base and 2 bases, in that order; junction bases with no gene match: 0. The CDR3 totals 15 residues. Amplification targeted TCR beta CDR3 regions from RNA transcripts. First-round RT-PCR targeting the TCR CDR3 was performed with the HTBI primer set. MiXCR, applied by TCRdb to the multiplex PCR reads, yields one record per CDR3 protein. The sample includes about 400,000 distinct CDR3 sequences, roughly 15% of them seen just once. This clonotype came up a few times.

Material: blood. The TCR comes from a man between 18 and 35 years old with Graves' ophthalmopathy. The chain couples TRBV15 to TRBJ1-3; the match to TRBD1 covers 9 bases. The CDR3 region is CATSRGQGAGNTIYF. CDR3 DNA: TGTGCCACCAGCAGAGGACAGGGGGCTGGAAACACCATATATTTT.